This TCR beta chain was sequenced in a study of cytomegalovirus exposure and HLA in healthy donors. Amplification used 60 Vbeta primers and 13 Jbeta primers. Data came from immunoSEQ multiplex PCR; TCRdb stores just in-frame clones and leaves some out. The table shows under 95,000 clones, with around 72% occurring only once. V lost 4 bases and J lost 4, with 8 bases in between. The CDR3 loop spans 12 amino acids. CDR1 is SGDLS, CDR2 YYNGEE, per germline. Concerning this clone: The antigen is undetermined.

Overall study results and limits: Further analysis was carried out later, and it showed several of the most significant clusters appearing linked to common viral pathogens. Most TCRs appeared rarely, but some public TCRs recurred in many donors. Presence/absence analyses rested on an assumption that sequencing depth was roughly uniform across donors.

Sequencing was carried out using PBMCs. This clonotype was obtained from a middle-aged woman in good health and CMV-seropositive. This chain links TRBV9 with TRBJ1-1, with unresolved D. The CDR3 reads CASSNAGTEAFF. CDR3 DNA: TGTGCCAGCAGCAACGCGGGCACTGAAGCTTTCTTT.